The clone carrying this T cell receptor beta chain is categorized as medium-sized. The antigen remains undetermined. Unique molecular identifiers were built into the TCRbeta library. TCRdb independently ran MiXCR on the PCR reads; one entry per CDR3 protein. The sample holds 200,000 to 250,000 distinct CDR3 sequences, about a tenth seen once. This entry belongs to a study of T-cell reconstitution after alpha-beta-depleted transplantation in children. Study results and limitations: Expanded graft clones numbering several hundred reportedly gave rise to alpha-beta T cells about two months after transplant.

The ends lost 3 bases at V and 3 bases at J; junction bases unmatched: 7. This CDR3 has 16 amino acids. V is TRBV12-3 or TRBV12-4 and J is TRBJ2-5; TRBD2 aligns across 10 bases. The origin of this receptor is a child younger than two with acute myeloid leukemia, due to receive a stem cell transplant. Sequenced here: PBMCs, sampled before TCRalphabeta/CD19-depleted stem cell transplant. Here the CDR3 reads CASSFWLAGEEETQYF. In DNA, the CDR3 is TGTGCCAGCAGTTTTTGGCTAGCGGGAGAAGAAGAGACCCAGTACTTC.